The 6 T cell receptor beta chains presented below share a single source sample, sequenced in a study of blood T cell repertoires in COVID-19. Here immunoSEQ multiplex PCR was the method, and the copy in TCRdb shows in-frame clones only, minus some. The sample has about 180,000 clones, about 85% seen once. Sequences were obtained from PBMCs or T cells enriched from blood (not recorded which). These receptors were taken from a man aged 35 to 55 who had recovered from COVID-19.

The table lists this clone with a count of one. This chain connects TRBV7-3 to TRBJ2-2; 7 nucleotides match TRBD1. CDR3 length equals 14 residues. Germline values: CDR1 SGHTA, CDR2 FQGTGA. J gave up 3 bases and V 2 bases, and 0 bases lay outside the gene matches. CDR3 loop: CASSLDRDTGELFF. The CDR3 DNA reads TGTGCCAGCAGCTTAGACAGGGACACCGGGGAGCTGTTTTTT.

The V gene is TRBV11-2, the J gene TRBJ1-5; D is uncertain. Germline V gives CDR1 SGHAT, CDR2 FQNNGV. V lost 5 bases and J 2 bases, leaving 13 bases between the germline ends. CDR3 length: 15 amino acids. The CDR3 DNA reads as TGTGCCAGCAGCACCGGTAGAGGAGGCAATCAGCCCCAGCATTTT. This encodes CASSTGRGGNQPQHF.

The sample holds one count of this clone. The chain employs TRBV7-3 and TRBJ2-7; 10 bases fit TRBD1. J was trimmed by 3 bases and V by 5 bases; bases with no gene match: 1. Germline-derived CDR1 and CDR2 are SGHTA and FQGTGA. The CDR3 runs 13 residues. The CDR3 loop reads CASSRDRGYEQYF. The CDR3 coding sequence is TGTGCCAGCAGCCGGGACAGGGGCTACGAGCAGTACTTC.

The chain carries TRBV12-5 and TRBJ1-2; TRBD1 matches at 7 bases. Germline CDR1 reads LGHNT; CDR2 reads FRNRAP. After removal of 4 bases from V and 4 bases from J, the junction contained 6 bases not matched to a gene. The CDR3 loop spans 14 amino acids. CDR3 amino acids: CASGSPDRTYGYTF. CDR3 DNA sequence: TGTGCTAGTGGTTCCCCGGACAGGACCTATGGCTACACCTTC.

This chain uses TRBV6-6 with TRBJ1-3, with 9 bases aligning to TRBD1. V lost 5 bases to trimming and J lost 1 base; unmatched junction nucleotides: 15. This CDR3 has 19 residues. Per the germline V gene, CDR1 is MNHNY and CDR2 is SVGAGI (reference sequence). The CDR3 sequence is CASSPYGQGPADSGNTIYF. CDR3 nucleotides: TGTGCCAGCAGTCCATACGGACAGGGGCCCGCCGATTCTGGAAACACCATATATTTT.

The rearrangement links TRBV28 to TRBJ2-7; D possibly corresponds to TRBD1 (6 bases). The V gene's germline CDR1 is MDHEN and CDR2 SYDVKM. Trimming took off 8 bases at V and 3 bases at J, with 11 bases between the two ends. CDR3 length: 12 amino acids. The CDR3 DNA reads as TGTGCCAGCTCTACGACAGGCTACGAGCAGTACTTC. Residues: CASSTTGYEQYF.